This T cell receptor beta chain was captured in a study of cytomegalovirus exposure and HLA in healthy donors. Study results and limitations: Through in vitro validation, three CMV-associated chains were shown to be specific for CMV antigens.

The donors were members of the validation cohort comprising over 90 subjects, separate from the approximately 630-subject first cohort. The germline V gene has CDR1 MNHNY and CDR2 SVGAGI (reference sequence). The CDR3 loop spans 14 amino acids. V was trimmed by 0 bases and J by 6 bases, leaving 12 bases between them. As regards this clone: Its cognate antigen is unknown.

TCRdb keeps only in-frame clones here, not all; method: immunoSEQ multiplex PCR. The sample shows more than 140,000 clones, roughly nine tenths of them seen only once. Sequencing was done on a sample of PBMCs. The chain couples TRBV6-6 to TRBJ2-7; possible D gene TRBD1, 6 bases. This TCR derives from a young woman in good health and CMV-seropositive. The CDR3 sequence is CASSYSITGPEQYF. The CDR3 DNA sequence: TGTGCCAGCAGTTACTCCATTACAGGGCCCGAGCAGTACTTC.